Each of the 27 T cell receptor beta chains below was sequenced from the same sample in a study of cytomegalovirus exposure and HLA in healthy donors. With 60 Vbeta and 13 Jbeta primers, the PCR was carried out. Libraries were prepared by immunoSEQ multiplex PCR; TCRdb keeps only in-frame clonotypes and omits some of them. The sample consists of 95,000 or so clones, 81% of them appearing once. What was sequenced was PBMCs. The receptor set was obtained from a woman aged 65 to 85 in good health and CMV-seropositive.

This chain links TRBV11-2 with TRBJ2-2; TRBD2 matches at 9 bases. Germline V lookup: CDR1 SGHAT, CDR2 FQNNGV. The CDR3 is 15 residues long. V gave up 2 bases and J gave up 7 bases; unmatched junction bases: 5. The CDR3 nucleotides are TGTGCCAGCAGCTTATTTAGCGGGAGTGTCGGGGAGCTGTTTTTT. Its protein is CASSLFSGSVGELFF.

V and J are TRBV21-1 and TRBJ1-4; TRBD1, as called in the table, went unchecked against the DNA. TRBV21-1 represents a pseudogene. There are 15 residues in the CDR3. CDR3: CASSLGRTGHEKLFF. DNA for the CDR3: TGTGCCAGCAGCCTGGGGCGGACAGGGCATGAAAAACTGTTTTTT.

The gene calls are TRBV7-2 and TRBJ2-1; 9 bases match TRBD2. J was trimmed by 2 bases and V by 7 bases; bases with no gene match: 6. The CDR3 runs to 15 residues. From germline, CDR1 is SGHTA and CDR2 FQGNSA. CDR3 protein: CASTSGRTPYNEQFF. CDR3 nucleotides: TGTGCCAGCACGAGCGGGAGGACCCCCTACAATGAGCAGTTCTTC.

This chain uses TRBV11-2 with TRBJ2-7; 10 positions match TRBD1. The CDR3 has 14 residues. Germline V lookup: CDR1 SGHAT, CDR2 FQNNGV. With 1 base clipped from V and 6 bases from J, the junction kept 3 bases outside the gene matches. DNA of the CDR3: TGTGCCAGCAGCTTAGCCGGGACAGGGGCCGAGCAGTACTTC. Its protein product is CASSLAGTGAEQYF.

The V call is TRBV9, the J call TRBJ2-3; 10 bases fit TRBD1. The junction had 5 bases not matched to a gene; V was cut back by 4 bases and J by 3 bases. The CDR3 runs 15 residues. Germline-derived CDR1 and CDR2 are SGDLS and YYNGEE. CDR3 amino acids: CASSFLGQGTDTQYF. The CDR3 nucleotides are TGTGCCAGCAGCTTCCTGGGACAGGGGACAGATACGCAGTATTTT.

The CDR3 region has the DNA TGTGCCAGCAGCCAGCGGGAGGGCAGCAGTTTTTCTCCTAGCACAGATACGCAGTATTTT. Translating gives CASSQREGSSFSPSTDTQYF. The chain is built from TRBV28 and TRBJ2-3; 10 bases line up with TRBD2. Per the germline V gene, CDR1 is MDHEN and CDR2 is SYDVKM. The CDR3 length is 20 residues. Trimming took 6 bases from V and 0 from J; bases not matched to a gene: 18. The whole variable domain, remainder taken from reference TRBV28 and TRBJ2-3, is DVKVTQSSRYLVKRTGEKVFLECVQDMDHENMFWYRQDPGLGLRLIYFSYDVKMKEKGDIPEGYSVSREKKERFSLILESASTNQTSMYLCASSQREGSSFSPSTDTQYFGPGTRLTVL.

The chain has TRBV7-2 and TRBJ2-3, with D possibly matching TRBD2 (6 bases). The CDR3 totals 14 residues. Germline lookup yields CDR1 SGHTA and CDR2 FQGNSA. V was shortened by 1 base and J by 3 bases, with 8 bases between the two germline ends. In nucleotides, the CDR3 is TGTGCCAGCAGCTTAGAGGCGGGAACAGATACGCAGTATTTT. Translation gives CASSLEAGTDTQYF.

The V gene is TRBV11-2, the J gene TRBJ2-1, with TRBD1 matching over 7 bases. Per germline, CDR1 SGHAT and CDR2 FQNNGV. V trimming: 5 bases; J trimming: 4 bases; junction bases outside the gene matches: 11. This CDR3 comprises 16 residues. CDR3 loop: CASSTPTGLGYNEQFF. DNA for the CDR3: TGTGCCAGCAGCACCCCGACAGGGTTAGGGTACAATGAGCAGTTCTTC.

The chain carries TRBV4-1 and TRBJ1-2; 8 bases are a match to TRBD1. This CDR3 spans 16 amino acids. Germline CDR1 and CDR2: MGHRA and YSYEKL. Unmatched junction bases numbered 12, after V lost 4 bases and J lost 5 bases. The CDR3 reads CASSLRDRGPYYGYTF. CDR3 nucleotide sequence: TGCGCCAGCAGCCTCCGAGACAGGGGTCCTTATTATGGCTACACCTTC.

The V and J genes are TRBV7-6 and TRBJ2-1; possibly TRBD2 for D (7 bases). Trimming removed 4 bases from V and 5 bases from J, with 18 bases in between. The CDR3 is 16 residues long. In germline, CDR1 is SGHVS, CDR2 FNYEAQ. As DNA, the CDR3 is TGTGCCAGCAGCTCTGGGGGGAGGGGGGCCCACAATGAGCAGTTCTTC. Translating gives CASSSGGRGAHNEQFF.

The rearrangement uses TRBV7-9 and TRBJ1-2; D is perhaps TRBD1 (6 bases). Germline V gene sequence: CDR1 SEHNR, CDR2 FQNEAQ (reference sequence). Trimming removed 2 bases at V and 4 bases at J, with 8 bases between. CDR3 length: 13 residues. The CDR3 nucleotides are TGTGCCAGCAGCTTACAGGGGAGCTATGGCTACACCTTC. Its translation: CASSLQGSYGYTF.

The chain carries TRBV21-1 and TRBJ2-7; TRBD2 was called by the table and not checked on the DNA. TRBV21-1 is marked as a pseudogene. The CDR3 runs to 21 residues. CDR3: CASSRLGWFRTSALQGYEQYF. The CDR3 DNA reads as TGTGCCAGCAGCCGTCTCGGCTGGTTCCGGACTAGCGCCCTCCAGGGCTACGAGCAGTACTTC.

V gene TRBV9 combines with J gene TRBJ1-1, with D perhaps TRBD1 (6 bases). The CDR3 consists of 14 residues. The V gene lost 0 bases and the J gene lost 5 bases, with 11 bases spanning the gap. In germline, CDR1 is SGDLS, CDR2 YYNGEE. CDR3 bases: TGTGCCAGCAGCGTAGTTGACAGGAGGACTGAAGCTTTCTTT. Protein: CASSVVDRRTEAFF.

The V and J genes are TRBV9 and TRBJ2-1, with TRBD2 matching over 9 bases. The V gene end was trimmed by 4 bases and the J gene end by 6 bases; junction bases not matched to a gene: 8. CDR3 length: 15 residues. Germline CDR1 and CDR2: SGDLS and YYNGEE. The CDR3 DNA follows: TGTGCCAGCAGCCTTGGGGGCGGGAGGGTCAATGAGCAGTTCTTC. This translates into CASSLGGGRVNEQFF.

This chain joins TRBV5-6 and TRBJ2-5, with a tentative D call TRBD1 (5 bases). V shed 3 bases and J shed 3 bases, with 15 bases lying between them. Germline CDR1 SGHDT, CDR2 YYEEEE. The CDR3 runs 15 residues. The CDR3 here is CASSYPSDREETQYF. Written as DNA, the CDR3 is TGTGCCAGCAGCTACCCATCTGACAGAGAAGAGACCCAGTACTTC. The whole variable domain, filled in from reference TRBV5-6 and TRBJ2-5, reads DAGVTQSPTHLIKTRGQQVTLRCSPKSGHDTVSWYQQALGQGPQFIFQYYEEEERQRGNFPDRFSGHQFPNYSSELNVNALLLGDSALYLCASSYPSDREETQYFGPGTRLLVL.

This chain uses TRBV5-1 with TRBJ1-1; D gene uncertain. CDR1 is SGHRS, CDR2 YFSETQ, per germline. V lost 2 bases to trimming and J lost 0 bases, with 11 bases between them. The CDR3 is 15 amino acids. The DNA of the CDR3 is TGCGCCAGCAGCTTCTGGACGGGAATGAACACTGAAGCTTTCTTT. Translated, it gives CASSFWTGMNTEAFF.

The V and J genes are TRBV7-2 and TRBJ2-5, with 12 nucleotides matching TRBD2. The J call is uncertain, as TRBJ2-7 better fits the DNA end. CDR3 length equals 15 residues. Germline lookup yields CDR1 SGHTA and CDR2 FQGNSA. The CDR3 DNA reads TGTGCCAGCAGCCCCCGGACTAGCGGGACCTACGAGCAGTACTTC. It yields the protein CASSPRTSGTYEQYF.

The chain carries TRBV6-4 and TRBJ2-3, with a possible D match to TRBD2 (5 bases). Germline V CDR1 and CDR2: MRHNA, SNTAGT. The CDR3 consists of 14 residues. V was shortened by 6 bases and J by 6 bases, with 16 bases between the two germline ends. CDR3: CASSESDSHDTQYF. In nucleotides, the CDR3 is TGTGCCAGCAGCGAATCGGACTCTCATGATACGCAGTATTTT.

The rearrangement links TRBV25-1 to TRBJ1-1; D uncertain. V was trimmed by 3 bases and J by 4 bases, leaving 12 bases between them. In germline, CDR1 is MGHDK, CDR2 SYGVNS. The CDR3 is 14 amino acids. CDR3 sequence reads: CASSDPREGTEAFF. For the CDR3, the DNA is TGTGCCAGCAGTGACCCCCGGGAGGGCACTGAAGCTTTCTTT.

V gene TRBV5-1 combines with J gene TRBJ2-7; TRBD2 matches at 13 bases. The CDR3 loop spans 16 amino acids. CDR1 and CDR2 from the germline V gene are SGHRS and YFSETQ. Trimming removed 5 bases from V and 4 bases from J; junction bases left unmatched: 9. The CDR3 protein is CASRPYGTSGIYEQYF. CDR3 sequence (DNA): TGCGCCAGCAGGCCCTACGGGACTAGCGGGATTTACGAGCAGTACTTC.

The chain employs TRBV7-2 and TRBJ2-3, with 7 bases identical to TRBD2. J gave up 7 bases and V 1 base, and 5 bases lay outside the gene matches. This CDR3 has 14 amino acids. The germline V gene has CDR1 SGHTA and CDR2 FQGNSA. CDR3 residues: CASSLGGGVNTQYF. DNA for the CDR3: TGTGCCAGCAGCTTAGGGGGAGGGGTGAATACGCAGTATTTT.

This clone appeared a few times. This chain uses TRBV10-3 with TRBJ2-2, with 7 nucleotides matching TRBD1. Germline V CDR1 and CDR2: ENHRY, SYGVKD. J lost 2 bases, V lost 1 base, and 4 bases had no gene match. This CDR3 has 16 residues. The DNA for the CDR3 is TGTGCCATCAGTGAGTTAAGACAGGGTAACACCGGGGAGCTGTTTTTT. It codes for CAISELRQGNTGELFF.

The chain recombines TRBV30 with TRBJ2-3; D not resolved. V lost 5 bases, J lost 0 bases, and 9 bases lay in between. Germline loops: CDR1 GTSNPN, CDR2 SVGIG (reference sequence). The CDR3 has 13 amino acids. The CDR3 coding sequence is TGTGCCTGGCGGCAGGCCAGCACAGATACGCAGTATTTT. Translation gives CAWRQASTDTQYF. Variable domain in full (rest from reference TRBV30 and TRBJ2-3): SQTIHQWPATLVQPVGSPLSLECTVEGTSNPNLYWYRQAAGRGLQLLFYSVGIGQISSEVPQNLSASRPQDRQFILSSKKLLLSDSGFYLCAWRQASTDTQYFGPGTRLTVL.

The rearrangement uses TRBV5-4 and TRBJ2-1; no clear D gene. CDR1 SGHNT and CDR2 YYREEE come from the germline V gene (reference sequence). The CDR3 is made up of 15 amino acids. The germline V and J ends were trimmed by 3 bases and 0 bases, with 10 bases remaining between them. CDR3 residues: CASSSPPFSYNEQFF. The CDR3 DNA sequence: TGTGCCAGCAGCTCCCCCCCCTTCTCCTACAATGAGCAGTTCTTC. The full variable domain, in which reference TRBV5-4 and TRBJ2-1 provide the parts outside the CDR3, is ETGVTQSPTHLIKTRGQQVTLRCSSQSGHNTVSWYQQALGQGPQFIFQYYREEENGRGNFPPRFSGLQFPNYSSELNVNALELDDSALYLCASSSPPFSYNEQFFGPGTRLTVL.

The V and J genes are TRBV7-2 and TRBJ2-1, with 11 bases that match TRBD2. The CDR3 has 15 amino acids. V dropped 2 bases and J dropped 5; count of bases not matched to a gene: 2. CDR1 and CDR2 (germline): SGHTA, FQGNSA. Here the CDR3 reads CASSLRLAGNNEQFF. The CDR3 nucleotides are TGTGCCAGCAGCTTAAGACTAGCGGGAAACAATGAGCAGTTCTTC. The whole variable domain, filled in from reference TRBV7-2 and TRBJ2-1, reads GAGVSQSPSNKVTEKGKDVELRCDPISGHTALYWYRQSLGQGLEFLIYFQGNSAPDKSGLPSDRFSAERTGGSVSTLTIQRTQQEDSAVYLCASSLRLAGNNEQFFGPGTRLTVL.

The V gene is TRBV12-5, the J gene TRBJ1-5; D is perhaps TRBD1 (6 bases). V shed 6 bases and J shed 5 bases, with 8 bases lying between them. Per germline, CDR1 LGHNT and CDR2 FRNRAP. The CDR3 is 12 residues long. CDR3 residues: CASGRTDQPQHF. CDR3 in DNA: TGTGCTAGTGGGAGGACAGATCAGCCCCAGCATTTT. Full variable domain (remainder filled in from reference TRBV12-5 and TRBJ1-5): DARVTQTPRHKVTEMGQEVTMRCQPILGHNTVFWYRQTMMQGLELLAYFRNRAPLDDSGMPKDRFSAEMPDATLATLKIQPSEPRDSAVYFCASGRTDQPQHFGDGTRLSIL.

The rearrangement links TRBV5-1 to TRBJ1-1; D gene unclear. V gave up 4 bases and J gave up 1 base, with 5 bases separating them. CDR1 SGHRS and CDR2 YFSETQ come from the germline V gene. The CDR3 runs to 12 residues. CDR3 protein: CASSAGNTEAFF. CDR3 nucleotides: TGCGCCAGCAGCGCGGGGAACACTGAAGCTTTCTTT.